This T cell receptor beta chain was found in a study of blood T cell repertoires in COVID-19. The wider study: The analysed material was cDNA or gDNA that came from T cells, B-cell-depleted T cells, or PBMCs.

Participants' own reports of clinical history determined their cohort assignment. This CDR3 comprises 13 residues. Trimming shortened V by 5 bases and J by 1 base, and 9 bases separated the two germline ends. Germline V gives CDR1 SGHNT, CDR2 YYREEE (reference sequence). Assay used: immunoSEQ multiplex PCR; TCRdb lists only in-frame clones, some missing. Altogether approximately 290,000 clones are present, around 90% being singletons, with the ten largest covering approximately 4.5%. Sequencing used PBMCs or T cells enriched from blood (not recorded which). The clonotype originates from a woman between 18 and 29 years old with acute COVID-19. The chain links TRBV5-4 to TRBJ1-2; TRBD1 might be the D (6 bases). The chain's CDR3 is CASSVDSNYGYTF. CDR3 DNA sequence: TGTGCCAGCAGTGTGGACAGTAACTATGGCTACACCTTC.